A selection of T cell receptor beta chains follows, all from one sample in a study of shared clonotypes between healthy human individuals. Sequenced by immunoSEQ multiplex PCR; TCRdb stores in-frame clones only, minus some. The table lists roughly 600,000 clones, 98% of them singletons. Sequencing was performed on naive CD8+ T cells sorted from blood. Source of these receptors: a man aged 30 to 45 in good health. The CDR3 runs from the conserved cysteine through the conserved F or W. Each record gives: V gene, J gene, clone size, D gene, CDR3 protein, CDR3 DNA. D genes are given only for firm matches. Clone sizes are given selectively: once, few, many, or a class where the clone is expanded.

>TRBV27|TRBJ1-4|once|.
CASSLLGGHEKLFF
TGTGCCAGCAGTTTACTCGGGGGGCATGAAAAACTGTTTTTT
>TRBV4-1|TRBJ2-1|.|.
CASSQELGEQFF
TGCGCCAGCAGCCAGGAGCTTGGGGAGCAGTTCTTC
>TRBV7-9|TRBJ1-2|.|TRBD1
CASSSTPDRAGYGYTF
TGTGCCAGCAGCTCGACCCCTGACAGGGCAGGCTATGGCTACACCTTC
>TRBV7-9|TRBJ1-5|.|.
CASSSQNLPQHF
TGTGCCAGCAGCTCGCAGAACCTGCCCCAGCATTTT
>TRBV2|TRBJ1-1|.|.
CASSEASGNTEAFF
TGTGCCAGCAGTGAAGCATCGGGGAACACTGAAGCTTTCTTT
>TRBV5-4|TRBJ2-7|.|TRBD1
CASGTGSHEQYF
TGTGCCAGCGGGACAGGGTCCCACGAGCAGTACTTC
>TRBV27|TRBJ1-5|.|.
CASTENWGVGQPQHF
TGTGCCAGCACCGAAAACTGGGGGGTCGGACAGCCCCAGCATTTT
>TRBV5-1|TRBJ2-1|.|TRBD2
CASSGGLAGEIYEQFF
TGCGCCAGCAGCGGGGGACTAGCGGGAGAAATTTATGAGCAGTTCTTC
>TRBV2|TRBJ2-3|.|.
CASIGSNTDTQYF
TGTGCCAGCATCGGCAGCAACACAGATACGCAGTATTTT
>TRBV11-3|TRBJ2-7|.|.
CASSLGPAYEQYF
TGTGCCAGCAGCTTAGGCCCCGCCTACGAGCAGTACTTC
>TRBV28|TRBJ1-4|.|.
CASSSEMDEKLFF
TGTGCCAGCAGTTCTGAGATGGATGAAAAACTGTTTTTT
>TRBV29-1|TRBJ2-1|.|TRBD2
CSVDGTSGRDVEEQFF
TGCAGCGTTGACGGGACTAGCGGGAGGGATGTCGAAGAGCAGTTCTTC
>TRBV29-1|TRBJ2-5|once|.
CSVEFRGQGETQYF
TGCAGCGTTGAATTCAGAGGGCAGGGAGAGACCCAGTACTTC
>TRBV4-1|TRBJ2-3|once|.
CASSQVWFGEVGTDTQYF
TGCGCCAGCAGCCAAGTTTGGTTCGGAGAGGTTGGCACAGATACGCAGTATTTT
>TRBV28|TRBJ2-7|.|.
CASRTYVAGQSYEQYF
TGTGCCAGCAGAACCTATGTAGCCGGCCAGAGCTACGAGCAGTACTTC
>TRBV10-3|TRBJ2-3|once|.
CAIRATQGSSTDTQYF
TGTGCCATCAGGGCGACCCAGGGATCTAGCACAGATACGCAGTATTTT
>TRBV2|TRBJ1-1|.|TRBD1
CASSDPGQSPEAFF
TGTGCCAGCAGTGATCCGGGACAGTCACCTGAAGCTTTCTTT
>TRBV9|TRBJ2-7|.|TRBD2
CASSVGGNGGYEQYF
TGTGCCAGCAGCGTCGGGGGGAATGGAGGCTACGAGCAGTACTTC
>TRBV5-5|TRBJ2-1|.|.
CASSLGLEVYNEQFF
TGTGCCAGCAGCTTGGGCCTTGAGGTCTACAATGAGCAGTTCTTC
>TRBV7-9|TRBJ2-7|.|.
CASSLFLDEQYF
TGTGCCAGCAGCCTCTTCCTCGACGAGCAGTACTTC
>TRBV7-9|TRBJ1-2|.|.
CASSPPVAQGGYGYTF
TGTGCCAGCAGCCCTCCGGTGGCACAGGGAGGCTATGGCTACACCTTC
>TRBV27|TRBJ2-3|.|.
CASSFLVSSGTDTQYF
TGTGCCAGCAGTTTTCTGGTTTCTAGCGGCACAGATACGCAGTATTTT
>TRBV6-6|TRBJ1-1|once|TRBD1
CASSYAFEGQGGSAFF
TGTGCCAGCAGTTACGCGTTTGAGGGACAGGGGGGTTCGGCTTTCTTT
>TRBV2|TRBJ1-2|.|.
CASSDRATYGYTF
TGTGCCAGCAGCGATCGGGCAACCTATGGCTACACCTTC
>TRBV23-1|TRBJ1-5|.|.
CASIPGCGKFPQPQHF
TGCGCCAGCATCCCTGGGTGCGGCAAATTCCCTCAGCCCCAGCATTTT
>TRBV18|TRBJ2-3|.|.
CASSPGFGGTDTQYF
TGTGCCAGCTCACCTGGTTTTGGGGGCACAGATACGCAGTATTTT
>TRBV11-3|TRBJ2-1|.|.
CASSLDGSVQFF
TGTGCCAGCAGCTTAGACGGCTCTGTGCAGTTCTTC
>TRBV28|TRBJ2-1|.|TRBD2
CASSLELAGDPDFPYNEQFF
TGTGCCAGCAGTTTAGAACTAGCGGGAGACCCGGATTTCCCCTACAATGAGCAGTTCTTC